This T cell receptor beta chain was retrieved from a study of T cell responses to AZD1222 COVID-19 vaccine. Study findings and constraints: Mapped onto spike, vaccine-associated CD4 TCRs spanned it and were dominant at 160-218 and 743-854. Following two doses of AZD1222, Spike-specific TCR breadth and depth rose. The reported proportion of spike-specific TCRs targeting unmutated variant regions was nearly half. White British ancestry dominated among donors, who included more females, and clonal diversity was possibly underestimated.

Details on this clone: The target antigen is unknown.

TCRdb's copy holds only in-frame clones and misses some; the assay was immunoSEQ multiplex PCR. The data contain around 210,000 clones, roughly 94% of them singletons. This CDR3 region has 13 residues. Between the trimmed V and J ends, which lost 6 bases and 2 bases, there was a span of 11 bases. The V gene's germline CDR1 is SGHNT and CDR2 YENEEA. V gene TRBV11-3 combines with J gene TRBJ2-7; maybe TRBD1 (5 bases). Specimen: peripheral blood, collected 28 days after the second dose of the MenACWY control vaccine. This clonotype was sampled from an adult who received the MenACWY meningococcal vaccine as a control. As DNA, the CDR3 is TGTGCCAGCAGTCCTCCAGGGACCTACGAGCAGTACTTC. This gives the protein CASSPPGTYEQYF.